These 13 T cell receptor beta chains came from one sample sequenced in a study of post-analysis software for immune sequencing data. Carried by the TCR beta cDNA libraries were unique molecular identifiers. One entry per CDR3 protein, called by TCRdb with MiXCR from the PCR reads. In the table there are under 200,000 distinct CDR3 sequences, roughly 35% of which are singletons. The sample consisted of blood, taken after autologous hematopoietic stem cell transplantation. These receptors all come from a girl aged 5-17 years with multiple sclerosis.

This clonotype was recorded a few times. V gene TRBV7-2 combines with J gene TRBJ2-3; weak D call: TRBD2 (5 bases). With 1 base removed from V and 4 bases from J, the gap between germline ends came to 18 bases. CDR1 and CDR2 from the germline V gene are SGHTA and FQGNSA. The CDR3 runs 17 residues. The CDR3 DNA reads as TGTGCCAGCAGCTTAGTGGTAGGGCGGGTTGCCGCAGATACGCAGTATTTT. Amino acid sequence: CASSLVVGRVAADTQYF.

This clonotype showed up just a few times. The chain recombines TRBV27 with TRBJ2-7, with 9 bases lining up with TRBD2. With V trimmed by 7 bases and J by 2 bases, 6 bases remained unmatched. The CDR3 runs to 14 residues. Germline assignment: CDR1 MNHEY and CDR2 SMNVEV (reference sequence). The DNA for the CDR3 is TGTGCCAGCAATGCGGGAGGGCTGGCCTACGAGCAGTACTTC. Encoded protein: CASNAGGLAYEQYF.

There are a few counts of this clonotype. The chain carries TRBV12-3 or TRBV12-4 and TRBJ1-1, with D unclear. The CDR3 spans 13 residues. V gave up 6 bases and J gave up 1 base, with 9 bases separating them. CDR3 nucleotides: TGTGCCAGCAGACAAGAGGGGAACACTGAAGCTTTCTTT. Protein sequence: CASRQEGNTEAFF.

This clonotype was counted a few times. The DNA for the CDR3 is TGTGCCAGCAGCCATATACCGCGGACAGGGAAGCGCACAGATACGCAGTATTTT. It yields the protein CASSHIPRTGKRTDTQYF. This sequence joins TRBV5-5 and TRBJ2-3; 8 bases fit TRBD1. Germline V gene lookup returns CDR1 SGHKS and CDR2 YYEKEE (reference sequence). The CDR3 has 18 amino acids. Germline trimming cut 4 bases from V and 1 base from J; bases unmatched to any gene: 14.

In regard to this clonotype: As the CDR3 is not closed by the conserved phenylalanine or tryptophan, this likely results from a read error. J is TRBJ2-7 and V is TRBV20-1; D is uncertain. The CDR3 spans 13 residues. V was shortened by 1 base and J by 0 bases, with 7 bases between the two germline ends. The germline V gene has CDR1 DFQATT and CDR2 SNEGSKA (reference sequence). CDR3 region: CSARAGTSYEQYC. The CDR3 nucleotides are TGCAGTGCTAGAGCGGGCACCTCCTACGAGCAGTACTGC.

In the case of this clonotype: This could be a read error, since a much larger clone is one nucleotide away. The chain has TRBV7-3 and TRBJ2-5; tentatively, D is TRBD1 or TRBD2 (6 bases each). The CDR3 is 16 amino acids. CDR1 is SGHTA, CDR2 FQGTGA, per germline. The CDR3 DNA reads TGTGCCAGCAGCTCCAGGGGTAGCGGAAGTCAAGAGACCCAGGACTTC. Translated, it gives CASSSRGSGSQETQDF.

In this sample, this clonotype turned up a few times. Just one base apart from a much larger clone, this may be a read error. This CDR3 reads CSARDRLSYEQYF. The CDR3 region has the DNA TGCAGTGCCCGCGACAGGCTCTCCTACGAGCAGTACTTC. The chain joins TRBV20-1 to TRBJ2-7, with D perhaps matching TRBD1 (6 bases). The V gene's germline CDR1 is DFQATT and CDR2 SNEGSKA (reference sequence). This CDR3 comprises 13 residues. The V gene lost 6 bases and the J gene lost 0 bases, with 12 bases spanning the gap.

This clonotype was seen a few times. The CDR3 loop is CASSFGTGGHEQYF. The CDR3 DNA is TGTGCCAGCAGCTTCGGAACAGGGGGTCACGAGCAGTACTTC. V is TRBV7-2 and J is TRBJ2-7, with 8 bases identical to TRBD1. This CDR3 has 14 residues. Germline V gene sequence: CDR1 SGHTA, CDR2 FQGNSA. With 3 bases clipped from V and 5 bases from J, the junction kept 6 bases outside the gene matches. The full variable domain, with the rest looked up from reference TRBV7-2 and TRBJ2-7, is GAGVSQSPSNKVTEKGKDVELRCDPISGHTALYWYRQSLGQGLEFLIYFQGNSAPDKSGLPSDRFSAERTGGSVSTLTIQRTQQEDSAVYLCASSFGTGGHEQYFGPGTRLTVT.

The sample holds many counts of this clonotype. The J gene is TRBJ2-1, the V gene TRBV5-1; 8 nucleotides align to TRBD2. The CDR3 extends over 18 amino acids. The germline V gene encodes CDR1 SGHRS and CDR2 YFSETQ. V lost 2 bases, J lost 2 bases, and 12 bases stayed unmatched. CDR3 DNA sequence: TGCGCCAGCAGCTTCGGCCAGCGGGGGTACATACCCTACAATGAGCAGTTCTTC. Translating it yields CASSFGQRGYIPYNEQFF.

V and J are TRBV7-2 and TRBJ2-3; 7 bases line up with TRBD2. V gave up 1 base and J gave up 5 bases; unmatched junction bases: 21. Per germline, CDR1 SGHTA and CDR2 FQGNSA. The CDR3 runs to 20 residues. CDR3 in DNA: TGTGCCAGCAGCTTAGTTGGGTGGGCTAGCGGCACCTCCACACGAGATACGCAGTATTTT. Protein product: CASSLVGWASGTSTRDTQYF.

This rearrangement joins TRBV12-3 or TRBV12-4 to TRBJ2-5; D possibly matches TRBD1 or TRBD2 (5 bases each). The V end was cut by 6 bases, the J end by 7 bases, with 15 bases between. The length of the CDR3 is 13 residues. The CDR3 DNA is TGTGCCAGCAGGGATGGGACCCGGGCGACCCAGTACTTC. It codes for CASRDGTRATQYF.

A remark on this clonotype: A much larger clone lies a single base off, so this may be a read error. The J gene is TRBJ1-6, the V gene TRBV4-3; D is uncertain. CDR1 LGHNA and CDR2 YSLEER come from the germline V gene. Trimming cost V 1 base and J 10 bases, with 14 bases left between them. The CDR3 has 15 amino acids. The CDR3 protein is CASSQVDSGVSPLHF. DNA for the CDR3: TGCGCCAGCAGCCAAGTGGATAGTGGTGTGTCACCCCTCCACTTT.

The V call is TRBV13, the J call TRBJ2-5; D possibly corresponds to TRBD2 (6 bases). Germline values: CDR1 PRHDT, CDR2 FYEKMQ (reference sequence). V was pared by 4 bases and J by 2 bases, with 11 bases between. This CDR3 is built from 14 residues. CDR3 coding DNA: TGTGCCAGCAGCTCTCAGGACTATCAAGAGACCCAGTACTTC. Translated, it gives CASSSQDYQETQYF.